This paragraph covers one TCR beta chain sequence. The antigen is unknown. This specimen comes from a study of vaccination effects on CD4 cells after COVID-19. The V gene's germline CDR1 is SGHRS and CDR2 YFSETQ. Trimming shortened V by 0 bases and J by 1 base, and 10 bases separated the two germline ends. This CDR3 region has 16 residues. Antigen-specific CD4+ T cells expanded by the ViraFEST assay with viral peptide pools were then sequenced. CD4+ T cell isolation took place after approximately 11 days of culture. TCRdb's copy holds only in-frame clones and misses some; the assay was immunoSEQ multiplex PCR. In the table there are some 20,000 clones, around 70% of which are singletons.

The sequenced sample was CD4+ T cells from PBMCs cultured with HCoV-229E spike peptides, obtained before COVID-19 vaccination. The clonotype originates from a human donor who received a COVID-19 vaccine. The chain carries TRBV5-1 and TRBJ1-4; D gene ambiguous. The CDR3 bases are TGCGCCAGCAGCTTGGAAGGGATCCGAACTAATGAAAAACTGTTTTTT. Translating it yields CASSLEGIRTNEKLFF. Full variable domain (outside the CDR3, taken from reference TRBV5-1 and TRBJ1-4): KAGVTQTPRYLIKTRGQQVTLSCSPISGHRSVSWYQQTPGQGLQFLFEYFSETQRNKGNFPGRFSGRQFSNSRSEMNVSTLELGDSALYLCASSLEGIRTNEKLFFGSGTQLSVL.